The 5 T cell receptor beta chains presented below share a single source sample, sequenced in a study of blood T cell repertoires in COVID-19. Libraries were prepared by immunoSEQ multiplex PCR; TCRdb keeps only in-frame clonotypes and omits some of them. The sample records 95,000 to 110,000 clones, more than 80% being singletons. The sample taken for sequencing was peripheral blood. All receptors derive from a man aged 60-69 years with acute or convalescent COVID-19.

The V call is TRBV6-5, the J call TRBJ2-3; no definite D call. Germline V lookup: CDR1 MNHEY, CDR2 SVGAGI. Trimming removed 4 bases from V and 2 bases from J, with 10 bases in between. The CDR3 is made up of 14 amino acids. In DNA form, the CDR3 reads TGTGCCAGCAGTTCGCAGACTGCCACAGATACGCAGTATTTT. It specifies CASSSQTATDTQYF.

The CDR3 DNA follows: TGTGCCAGTAGTATGGTGGCTAGCGGGATGTCCTACAATGAGCAGTTCTTC. This gives the protein CASSMVASGMSYNEQFF. The chain links TRBV19 to TRBJ2-1, with 9 positions matching TRBD2. Germline loops: CDR1 LNHDA, CDR2 SQIVND (reference sequence). Trimming cost V 3 bases and J 1 base; bases outside gene matches: 7. The CDR3 is made up of 17 amino acids.

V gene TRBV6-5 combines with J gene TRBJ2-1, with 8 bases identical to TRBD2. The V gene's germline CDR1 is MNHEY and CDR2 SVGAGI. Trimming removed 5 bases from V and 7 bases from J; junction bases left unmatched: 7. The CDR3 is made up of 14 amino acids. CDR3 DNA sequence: TGTGCCAGCAGTATCTGGACTAGCTTTAATGAGCAGTTCTTC. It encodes CASSIWTSFNEQFF.

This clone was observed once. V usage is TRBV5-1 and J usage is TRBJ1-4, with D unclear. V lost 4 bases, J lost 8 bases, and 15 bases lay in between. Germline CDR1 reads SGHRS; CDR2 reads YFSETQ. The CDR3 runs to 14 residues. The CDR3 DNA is TGCGCCAGCAGCGAACAAGAGACTTACGAAAAACTGTTTTTT. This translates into CASSEQETYEKLFF.

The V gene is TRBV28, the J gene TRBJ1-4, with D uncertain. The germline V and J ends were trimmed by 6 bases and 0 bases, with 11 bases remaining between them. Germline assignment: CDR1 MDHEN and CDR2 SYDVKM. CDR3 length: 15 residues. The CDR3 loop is CASRLQRATNEKLFF. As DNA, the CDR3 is TGTGCCAGCAGATTACAGCGAGCAACTAATGAAAAACTGTTTTTT.